The entry below describes one TCR beta chain. Its antigen is not identified. This specimen comes from a study of STAT3 mutations in large granular lymphocyte leukemia. The study, taken as a whole, reports: At least one immunodominant TCR beta clonotype appeared in every T-cell large granular lymphocyte leukemia patient. TCR clonotype switching after therapy occurred in about 35% of the 18 patients.

Trimming at V came to 2 bases and at J to 2 bases, leaving 4 bases not matched to a gene. This CDR3 is 15 amino acids long. Germline lookup yields CDR1 SGHRS and CDR2 YFSETQ. Method: immunoSEQ multiplex PCR; TCRdb's copy keeps in-frame clones and lacks some. The sample has about 2,100 clones, roughly 60% seen once; the top ten hold 75%. The TCR comes from a man in his fifties or sixties with T-cell large granular lymphocyte leukemia. Some clones in this sample may be carry-over from other donors' samples. The chain joins TRBV5-1 to TRBJ2-3; 8 bases line up with TRBD2. Material: peripheral blood mononuclear cells. For the CDR3, the DNA is TGCGCCAGCAGCTTCAAAGCGGGAGCCACAGATACGCAGTATTTT. Its translation is CASSFKAGATDTQYF. Full variable domain (outside the CDR3, taken from reference TRBV5-1 and TRBJ2-3): KAGVTQTPRYLIKTRGQQVTLSCSPISGHRSVSWYQQTPGQGLQFLFEYFSETQRNKGNFPGRFSGRQFSNSRSEMNVSTLELGDSALYLCASSFKAGATDTQYFGPGTRLTVL.